This T cell receptor beta chain appears in the sequencing data of a study of blood T cell repertoires in COVID-19. Whole-study context: In each case, the material was cDNA or gDNA derived from T cells, B-cell-depleted T cells, or PBMCs.

Assay: immunoSEQ multiplex PCR; the TCRdb copy retains only in-frame clones and omits some. This table has 150,000 to 200,000 clones, approximately 82% appearing once. As concerns this clone: One end of the junction is discordant with germline, which a read error may explain.

This CDR3 is 14 amino acids long. From germline, CDR1 is SSHAT and CDR2 FNYEAQ (reference sequence). This clonotype was sampled from a woman between 40 and 50 years old with COVID-19, enrolled during active disease. The sample taken for sequencing was peripheral blood. The J gene is TRBJ2-5, the V gene TRBV7-7; perhaps TRBD1 as D (5 bases). The CDR3 spells CASSLSPGPETQYF. CDR3 coding DNA: TGTGCTAGCAGCTTAAGTCCAGGGCCAGAGACCCAGTACTTC.